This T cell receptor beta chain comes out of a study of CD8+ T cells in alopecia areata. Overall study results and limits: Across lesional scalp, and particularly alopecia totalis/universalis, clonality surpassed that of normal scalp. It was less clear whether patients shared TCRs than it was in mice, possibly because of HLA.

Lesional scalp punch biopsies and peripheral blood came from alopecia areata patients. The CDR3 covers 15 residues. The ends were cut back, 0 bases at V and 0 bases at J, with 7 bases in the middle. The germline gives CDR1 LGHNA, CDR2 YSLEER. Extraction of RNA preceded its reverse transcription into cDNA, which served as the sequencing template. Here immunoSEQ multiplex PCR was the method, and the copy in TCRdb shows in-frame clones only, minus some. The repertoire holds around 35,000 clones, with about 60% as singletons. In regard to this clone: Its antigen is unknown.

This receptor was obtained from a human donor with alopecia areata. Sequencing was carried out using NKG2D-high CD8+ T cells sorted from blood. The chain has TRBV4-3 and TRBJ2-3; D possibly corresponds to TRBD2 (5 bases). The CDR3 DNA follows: TGCGCCAGCAGCCAAGAAGCGGATAGCACAGATACGCAGTATTTT. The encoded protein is CASSQEADSTDTQYF.